These 18 T cell receptor beta chains originate from one sample sequenced in a study of blood T cell repertoires in COVID-19. Assay used: immunoSEQ multiplex PCR; TCRdb lists only in-frame clones, some missing. The data contain some 190,000 clones, 80% of them seen just once; the ten biggest clones take up 3.5% to 5.5%. Sample: PBMCs or T cells enriched from blood (not recorded which). The receptors here all came from a man in his thirties or forties with acute COVID-19.

As concerns this clone: This may stem from a read error, because a much larger clone lies one nucleotide away. V and J are TRBV7-7 and TRBJ2-7; 9 bases fit TRBD1. This CDR3 has 13 amino acids. Germline V CDR1 and CDR2: SSHAT, FNYEAQ (reference sequence). V shed 5 bases and J 3 bases; nucleotides not matched to a gene: 2. The CDR3 coding sequence is TGTGCCAGCAGCCCGGGACAGGGCTACGAGCAGTACTTC. Protein product: CASSPGQGYEQYF.

The V call is TRBV5-5, the J call TRBJ1-6, with 9 bases fitting TRBD1. The CDR3 is 18 amino acids. Germline CDR1 reads SGHKS; CDR2 reads YYEKEE (reference sequence). The V and J ends lost 1 base and 10 bases, in that order; junction bases with no gene match: 15. CDR3 loop: CASSLWFRDRVTSSPLHF. In nucleotides, the CDR3 is TGTGCCAGCAGCTTGTGGTTTAGGGACAGGGTGACGAGCTCACCCCTCCACTTT.

The chain uses TRBV28 and TRBJ2-3, with 9 bases lining up with TRBD2. V shed 3 bases, J shed 3 bases, and the junction held 10 bases outside the gene matches. The CDR3 sequence is 17 residues long. Per germline, CDR1 MDHEN and CDR2 SYDVKM. The CDR3 DNA reads TGTGCCAGCAGTTTCGTTTTGCGGGGGGGTCTGACAGATACGCAGTATTTT. Protein sequence: CASSFVLRGGLTDTQYF.

The J gene is TRBJ1-2, the V gene TRBV5-4; weak D call: TRBD1 (6 bases). This CDR3 is built from 14 residues. V dropped 0 bases and J dropped 7 bases, with 13 bases sitting between them. The V gene's germline CDR1 is SGHNT and CDR2 YYREEE (reference sequence). The CDR3: CASSLDAGAGGYTF. The CDR3 DNA reads as TGTGCCAGCAGCTTGGACGCAGGGGCAGGTGGCTACACCTTC.

This clone showed up just once. The genes are TRBV3-1 (or the pseudogene TRBV3-2) and TRBJ1-1; D might be TRBD1 (6 bases). Germline V gene data show CDR1 as LGHDT and CDR2 as YNNKEL (reference sequence). V lost 0 bases and J lost 3, with 14 bases in between. This CDR3 comprises 16 residues. CDR3 region: CASSQDRQGWYTEAFF. The CDR3 bases are TGTGCCAGCAGCCAAGATAGGCAGGGGTGGTACACTGAAGCTTTCTTT.

This sequence joins TRBV5-6 and TRBJ2-7; D is perhaps TRBD1 (6 bases). V shed 4 bases and J shed 4 bases, with 12 bases lying between them. This CDR3 is 13 amino acids long. Germline loops: CDR1 SGHDT, CDR2 YYEEEE. This CDR3 reads CASSPQGTYEQYF. The CDR3 nucleotides read TGTGCCAGCAGCCCACAGGGTACGTACGAGCAGTACTTC.

V and J are TRBV27 and TRBJ1-2; tentative D call: TRBD1 (6 bases). The CDR3 totals 12 residues. V lost 8 bases, J lost 4 bases, and 11 bases lay in between. CDR1 is MNHEY, CDR2 SMNVEV, per germline (reference sequence). The CDR3 coding sequence is TGTGCCAGCGGGGGGGGGCTCTATGGCTACACCTTC. It specifies CASGGGLYGYTF.

This CDR3 is CASSHVGQRLPEAFF. The CDR3 DNA is TGTGCCAGCAGCCATGTGGGACAGAGGCTCCCTGAAGCTTTCTTT. J is TRBJ1-1 and V is TRBV14, with 7 bases identical to TRBD1. The CDR3 covers 15 residues. The junction had 10 bases not matched to a gene; V was cut back by 3 bases and J by 6 bases. Germline V gives CDR1 SGHDN, CDR2 FVKESK.

This chain uses TRBV27 with TRBJ2-7; the D is unclear. This CDR3 region has 12 residues. Trimming took off 6 bases at V and 5 bases at J, with 11 bases between the two ends. Germline CDR1 and CDR2: MNHEY and SMNVEV (reference sequence). The CDR3 coding sequence is TGTGCCAGCAGCTCATCGGTAAACGAGCAGTACTTC. Translated, it gives CASSSSVNEQYF.

The V gene is TRBV9, the J gene TRBJ2-1, with TRBD2 as a possible D gene (5 bases). Trimming pared 1 base from V and 5 bases from J, leaving 13 bases between. The CDR3 is 15 residues long. Germline CDR1 is SGDLS and CDR2 is YYNGEE. The chain's CDR3 is CASSVFEVGNNEQFF. CDR3 DNA sequence: TGTGCCAGCAGCGTATTTGAGGTCGGGAACAATGAGCAGTTCTTC. Complete variable domain (other parts from reference TRBV9 and TRBJ2-1): DSGVTQTPKHLITATGQRVTLRCSPRSGDLSVYWYQQSLDQGLQFLIQYYNGEERAKGNILERFSAQQFPDLHSELNLSSLELGDSALYFCASSVFEVGNNEQFFGPGTRLTVL.

This sequence joins TRBV3-1 (or the pseudogene TRBV3-2) and TRBJ1-4; 8 positions agree with TRBD1. Germline CDR1 is LGHDT and CDR2 is YNNKEL (reference sequence). V shed 2 bases, J shed 7 bases, and the junction held 6 bases outside the gene matches. CDR3 length: 15 residues. The CDR3 sequence is CASSQPWTGIEKLFF. CDR3 coding DNA: TGTGCCAGCAGCCAACCCTGGACAGGGATTGAAAAACTGTTTTTT.

The chain is built from TRBV5-6 and TRBJ2-7; a possible D gene is TRBD2 (5 bases). V lost 1 base and J 3 bases, leaving 11 bases between the germline ends. The CDR3 consists of 14 residues. Germline values: CDR1 SGHDT, CDR2 YYEEEE. This chain's CDR3 is CASSLRRVNYEQYF. In DNA form, the CDR3 reads TGTGCCAGCAGCTTGCGGCGGGTTAACTACGAGCAGTACTTC.

The chain is built from TRBV5-1 and TRBJ1-2; 8 bases match TRBD1. Germline loops: CDR1 SGHRS, CDR2 YFSETQ. The CDR3 runs to 14 residues. The trim removed 0 bases at V and 8 bases at J, leaving 6 bases unmatched. CDR3 DNA: TGCGCCAGCAGCTTGGGAGGCAGGGGGCAAGGCTACACCTTC. Translating it yields CASSLGGRGQGYTF. Full variable domain (missing parts from reference TRBV5-1 and TRBJ1-2): KAGVTQTPRYLIKTRGQQVTLSCSPISGHRSVSWYQQTPGQGLQFLFEYFSETQRNKGNFPGRFSGRQFSNSRSEMNVSTLELGDSALYLCASSLGGRGQGYTFGSGTRLTVV.

V and J are TRBV28 and TRBJ1-3; possibly TRBD1 for D (6 bases). This CDR3 contains 15 residues. V lost 6 bases to trimming and J lost 2 bases, with 14 bases between them. Per germline, CDR1 MDHEN and CDR2 SYDVKM. The CDR3 here is CASRANRATGNTIYF. The CDR3 DNA is TGTGCCAGCAGGGCCAACAGGGCAACTGGAAACACCATATATTTT.

The V and J genes are TRBV2 and TRBJ1-3, with TRBD1 as a possible D gene (5 bases). The V gene's germline CDR1 is SNHLY and CDR2 FYNNEI. V lost 8 bases and J lost 3, with 11 bases in between. The CDR3 covers 13 residues. CDR3 sequence (DNA): TGTGCCAGCGACCAGGGTCTTGGAAACACCATATATTTT. Amino acid sequence: CASDQGLGNTIYF.

This clone was observed many times. The rearrangement joins TRBV2 to TRBJ1-5, with 9 nucleotides matching TRBD1. The CDR3 length is 13 residues. J gave up 4 bases and V 7 bases, and 2 bases lay outside the gene matches. Looked up from germline, CDR1 is SNHLY and CDR2 is FYNNEI. CDR3 DNA: TGTGCCAGCACCGGACAGGGGAATCAGCCCCAGCATTTT. This codes for CASTGQGNQPQHF.

The chain uses TRBV3-1 (or the pseudogene TRBV3-2) and TRBJ2-4; the D is unclear. The CDR3 is made up of 12 amino acids. V dropped 2 bases and J dropped 7 bases, with 6 bases sitting between them. Germline CDR1 is LGHDT and CDR2 is YNNKEL (reference sequence). The CDR3 DNA is TGTGCCAGCAGCCAAATGGCTAACATTCAGTACTTC. Protein sequence: CASSQMANIQYF.

This clone was observed a handful of times. This chain uses TRBV5-1 with TRBJ1-1; D is undetermined. Germline CDR1 reads SGHRS; CDR2 reads YFSETQ. Trimming cost V 2 bases and J 1 base, with 9 bases left between them. This CDR3 is 14 amino acids long. The chain's CDR3 is CASSLPGRNTEAFF. As DNA, the CDR3 is TGCGCCAGCAGCTTACCGGGTAGGAACACTGAAGCTTTCTTT.